The 21 T cell receptor beta chains below come from one sample, sequenced in a study of monozygotic twins with inflammatory bowel disease. TCRdb re-called the 5' RACE reads and catalogs CDR3 proteins one per entry, DNA excluded. Across roughly 150,000 distinct CDR3 sequences, the top ten clones capture roughly 2.5% of the sample. The sample was blood. The receptors originated from a human donor with ulcerative colitis or Crohn's disease, or a healthy co-twin of an affected twin (not recorded which).

J is TRBJ2-3 and V is TRBV5-1; TCRdb indicates TRBD1, and absent DNA this call remains unverified. The CDR3 is 16 amino acids. The germline V gene encodes CDR1 SGHRS and CDR2 YFSETQ. This chain's CDR3 is CASSLTTGFMADTQYF.

V and J are TRBV7-2 and TRBJ2-1; TCRdb proposes TRBD2, but this gene call is untestable without DNA. Per the germline V gene, CDR1 is SGHTA and CDR2 is FQGNSA. This CDR3 region has 13 residues. The CDR3 sequence is CASSSLAENEQFF.

J is TRBJ1-5 and V is TRBV5-6. Germline V gives CDR1 SGHDT, CDR2 YYEEEE. The CDR3 is made up of 14 amino acids. CDR3 region: CASSSSGWAQPQHF.

The chain couples TRBV20-1 to TRBJ1-2; TCRdb lists TRBD1, though no DNA is available to test this call. The CDR3 totals 12 residues. Germline V gene sequence: CDR1 DFQATT, CDR2 SNEGSKA (reference sequence). CDR3 loop: CSASNRPAGYTF.

J is TRBJ2-7 and V is TRBV5-1. Germline V CDR1 and CDR2: SGHRS, YFSETQ. This CDR3 spans 14 amino acids. The CDR3 sequence is CASSFQASNYEQYF.

V is TRBV5-1 and J is TRBJ2-1; without DNA, the TCRdb call of TRBD1 cannot be checked. This CDR3 is 15 amino acids long. The germline CDR1 and CDR2 sequences are SGHRS and YFSETQ. This CDR3 reads CASSPSTGLYNEQFF.

CDR3 protein: CSAGTGRTQPQHF. The chain employs TRBV20-1 and TRBJ1-5; TCRdb designates TRBD1, a call that cannot be tested without DNA. Germline V gene sequence: CDR1 DFQATT, CDR2 SNEGSKA (reference sequence). CDR3 length: 13 amino acids.

The rearrangement uses TRBV6-2 or TRBV6-3 and TRBJ2-7. CDR1 MNHEY and CDR2 SVGEGT come from the germline V gene. The CDR3 sequence is 11 residues long. The CDR3 here is CASRDSYEQYF.

The chain links TRBV5-1 to TRBJ2-1. The germline V gene encodes CDR1 SGHRS and CDR2 YFSETQ. CDR3 length equals 15 residues. This CDR3 reads CASTILGFERNEQFF.

The chain uses TRBV6-1 and TRBJ1-1; checking the TCRdb D call of TRBD1 is not possible without DNA. The CDR3 is 13 amino acids. Looked up from germline, CDR1 is MNHNS and CDR2 is SASEGT. The CDR3 sequence is CASRDRGNTEAFF.

This rearrangement joins TRBV7-9 to TRBJ2-5; with no DNA, the TCRdb D assignment of TRBD1 cannot be verified. Germline CDR1 is SEHNR and CDR2 is FQNEAQ (reference sequence). This CDR3 has 15 residues. The CDR3 sequence: CASSLYRQAQETQYF. Complete variable domain (other parts from reference TRBV7-9 and TRBJ2-5): DTGVSQNPRHKITKRGQNVTFRCDPISEHNRLYWYRQTLGQGPEFLTYFQNEAQLEKSRLLSDRFSAERPKGSFSTLEIQRTEQGDSAMYLCASSLYRQAQETQYFGPGTRLLVL.

The chain links TRBV7-2 to TRBJ2-3; TCRdb's assignment of TRBD2 cannot be checked, as there is no DNA. The CDR3 consists of 16 residues. CDR1 is SGHTA, CDR2 FQGNSA, per germline. This chain's CDR3 is CASSKRTSGGADTQYF.

The chain combines TRBV7-2 with TRBJ2-5; TCRdb proposes TRBD1, but this gene call is untestable without DNA. This CDR3 contains 16 residues. The V gene's germline CDR1 is SGHTA and CDR2 FQGNSA. CDR3 in amino acids: CASSLGQNVPQETQYF.

The rearrangement links TRBV7-2 to TRBJ2-5. CDR1 is SGHTA, CDR2 FQGNSA, per germline. CDR3 size: 14 residues. The CDR3 spells CASSLLGFQETQYF.

The chain recombines TRBV6-5 with TRBJ2-2; the D call of TRBD1 rests on TCRdb alone, since no DNA is present to check it. The CDR3 sequence is 16 residues long. Germline-derived CDR1 and CDR2 are MNHEY and SVGAGI. CDR3 amino acids: CASSYSPGSSTGELFF.

The gene calls are TRBV5-1 and TRBJ2-3; no DNA is available, so the TRBD2 call from TCRdb remains unchecked. The germline gives CDR1 SGHRS, CDR2 YFSETQ. The CDR3 has 17 amino acids. This CDR3 is CASTIPGLAGGADTQYF.

The chain carries TRBV6-6 and TRBJ2-7. Germline V lookup: CDR1 MNHNY, CDR2 SVGAGI (reference sequence). This CDR3 contains 14 residues. The CDR3 is CASSSQGSSYEQYF.

The rearrangement uses TRBV7-2 and TRBJ1-2; TCRdb's D gene call, TRBD1, goes unchecked for lack of DNA. This CDR3 is 17 amino acids long. Germline values: CDR1 SGHTA, CDR2 FQGNSA. The CDR3 spells CASSLAITGHSDYGYTF.

This chain connects TRBV11-2 to TRBJ1-1. CDR1 and CDR2 from the germline V gene are SGHAT and FQNNGV. The CDR3 consists of 16 residues. CDR3 sequence: CASSLAGRLGDTEAFF.

This chain uses TRBV10-3 with TRBJ2-7; TCRdb calls TRBD1, which cannot be checked without DNA. CDR1 and CDR2 from the germline V gene are ENHRY and SYGVKD. This CDR3 spans 15 amino acids. CDR3 amino acids: CAISDATRGTGEQYF.

The chain is built from TRBV18 and TRBJ2-7; the TRBD1 assignment by TCRdb is unverifiable without DNA. Germline values: CDR1 KGHSH, CDR2 LQKENI. The CDR3 is 16 residues long. The CDR3 protein is CASSPGTGGTSYEQYF.